This TCR beta chain was observed in a study of cytomegalovirus exposure and HLA in healthy donors. With respect to this clone: Its antigen remains unknown.

The PCR contained 60 Vbeta and 13 Jbeta primers. The assay was immunoSEQ multiplex PCR, and TCRdb's table has in-frame clones only and misses some. The top ten clones hold about 1.3% of a sample with 150,000 to 200,000 clones, around four fifths of them seen once. The CDR3 contains 15 residues. V was pared by 5 bases and J by 5 bases, with 9 bases of the junction left unmatched. The germline CDR1 and CDR2 sequences are SGHAT and FQNNGV. General observations from the study: Sequencing probably produced one cluster of sequence variants that were highly shared. In a later analysis, specific HLA alleles were associated with around 17,000 TCR beta sequences at a 0.05 false discovery rate.

This chain joins TRBV11-2 and TRBJ2-7; 10 bases are a match to TRBD1. Sequencing was performed on PBMCs. The clonotype originates from a woman between 45 and 60 years old in good health and CMV-seronegative. The CDR3 DNA is TGTGCCAGCAGCCCGGGACAGGGGCTTATCCACGAGCAGTACTTC. Translated, it gives CASSPGQGLIHEQYF. The full variable domain, its missing parts supplied by reference TRBV11-2 and TRBJ2-7, is EAGVAQSPRYKIIEKRQSVAFWCNPISGHATLYWYQQILGQGPKLLIQFQNNGVVDDSQLPKDRFSAERLKGVDSTLKIQPAKLEDSAVYLCASSPGQGLIHEQYFGPGTRLTVT.